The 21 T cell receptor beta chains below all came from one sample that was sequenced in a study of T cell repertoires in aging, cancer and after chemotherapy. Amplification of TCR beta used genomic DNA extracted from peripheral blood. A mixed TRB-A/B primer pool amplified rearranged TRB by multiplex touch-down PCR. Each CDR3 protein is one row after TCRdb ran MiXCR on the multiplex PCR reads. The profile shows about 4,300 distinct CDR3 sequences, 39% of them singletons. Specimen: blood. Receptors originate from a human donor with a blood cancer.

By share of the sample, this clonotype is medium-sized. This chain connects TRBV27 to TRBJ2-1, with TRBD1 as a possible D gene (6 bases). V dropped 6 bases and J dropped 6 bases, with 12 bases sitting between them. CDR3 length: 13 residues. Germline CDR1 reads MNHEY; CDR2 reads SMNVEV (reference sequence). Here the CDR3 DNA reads TGTGCCAGCAGGGCGTTAGGGGGCAATGAGCAGTTCTTC. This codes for CASRALGGNEQFF.

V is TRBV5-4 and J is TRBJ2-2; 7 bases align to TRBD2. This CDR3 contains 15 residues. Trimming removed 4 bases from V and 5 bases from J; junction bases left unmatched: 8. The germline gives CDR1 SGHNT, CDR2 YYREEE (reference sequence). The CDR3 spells CASSPGLDRTGELFF. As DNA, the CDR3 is TGTGCCAGCAGCCCTGGACTAGATCGGACCGGGGAGCTGTTTTTT.

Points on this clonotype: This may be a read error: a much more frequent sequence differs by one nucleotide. The CDR3 coding sequence is TGTGCCAGTAGTATGCTAGCGGGAGGGTCAGATACGCAGTATTTT. Protein sequence: CASSMLAGGSDTQYF. V and J are TRBV19 and TRBJ2-3, with TRBD2 matching over 12 bases. This CDR3 comprises 15 residues. CDR1 is LNHDA, CDR2 SQIVND, per germline (reference sequence). The V and J ends lost 3 bases and 4 bases, in that order; junction bases with no gene match: 2. Variable domain in full (rest from reference TRBV19 and TRBJ2-3): DGGITQSPKYLFRKEGQNVTLSCEQNLNHDAMYWYRQDPGQGLRLIYYSQIVNDFQKGDIAEGYSVSREKKESFPLTVTSAQKNPTAFYLCASSMLAGGSDTQYFGPGTRLTVL.

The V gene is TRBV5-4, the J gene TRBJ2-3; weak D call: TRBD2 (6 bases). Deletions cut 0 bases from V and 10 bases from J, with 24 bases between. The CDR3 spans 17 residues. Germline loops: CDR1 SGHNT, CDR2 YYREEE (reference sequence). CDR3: CASSLVAGWPRRSSQYF. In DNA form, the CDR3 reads TGTGCCAGCAGCTTGGTTGCGGGATGGCCGAGGAGATCGTCGCAGTATTTT.

The CDR3 DNA is TGCGCCAGCACCTCTCTAGCGGGAGTCAATGAGCAGTTCTTC. It translates to CASTSLAGVNEQFF. V is TRBV5-1 and J is TRBJ2-1, with 10 positions matching TRBD2. Germline V gene lookup returns CDR1 SGHRS and CDR2 YFSETQ. V trimming: 6 bases; J trimming: 6 bases; junction bases outside the gene matches: 6. The CDR3 is 14 amino acids.

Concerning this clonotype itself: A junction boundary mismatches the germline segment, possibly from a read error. In nucleotides, the CDR3 is TGTGCCACTAGTATAGCTCGAGGATTCCCCTACAATGAGCAGTTCTTC. Amino acid sequence: CATSIARGFPYNEQFF. The rearrangement joins TRBV19 to TRBJ2-1; D gene ambiguous. There are 16 residues in the CDR3. The germline gives CDR1 LNHDA, CDR2 SQIVND (reference sequence). Filled out from reference TRBV19 and TRBJ2-1, the complete variable domain reads DGGITQSPKYLFRKEGQNVTLSCEQNLNHDAMYWYRQDPGQGLRLIYYSQIVNDFQKGDIAEGYSVSREKKESFPLTVTSAQKNPTAFYLCATSIARGFPYNEQFFGPGTRLTVL.

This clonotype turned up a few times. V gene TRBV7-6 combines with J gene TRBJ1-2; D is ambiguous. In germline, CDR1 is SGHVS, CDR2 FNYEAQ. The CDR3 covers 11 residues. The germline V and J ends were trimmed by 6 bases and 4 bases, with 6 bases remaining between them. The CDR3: CASSRGYGYTF. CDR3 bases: TGTGCCAGCAGTCGTGGCTATGGCTACACCTTC.

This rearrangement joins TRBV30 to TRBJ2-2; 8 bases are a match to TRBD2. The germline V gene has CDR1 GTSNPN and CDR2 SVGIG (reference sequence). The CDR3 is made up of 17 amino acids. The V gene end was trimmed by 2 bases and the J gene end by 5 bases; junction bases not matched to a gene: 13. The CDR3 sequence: CAWSCLAGRGRTGELFF. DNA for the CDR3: TGTGCCTGGAGTTGCCTAGCGGGCCGAGGACGAACCGGGGAGCTGTTTTTT.

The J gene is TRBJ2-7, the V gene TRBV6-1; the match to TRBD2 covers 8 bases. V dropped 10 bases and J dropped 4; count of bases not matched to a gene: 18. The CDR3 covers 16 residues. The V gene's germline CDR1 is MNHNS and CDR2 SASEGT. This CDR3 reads CATTLGYGTRGYEQYF. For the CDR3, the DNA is TGTGCCACTACACTGGGATATGGGACTAGAGGGTACGAGCAGTACTTC.

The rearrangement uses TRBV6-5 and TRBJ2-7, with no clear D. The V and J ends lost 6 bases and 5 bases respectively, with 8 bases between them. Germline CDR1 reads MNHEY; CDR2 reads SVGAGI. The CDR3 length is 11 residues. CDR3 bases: TGTGCCAGCAGGTTCGCGGACGAGCAGTACTTC. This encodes CASRFADEQYF.

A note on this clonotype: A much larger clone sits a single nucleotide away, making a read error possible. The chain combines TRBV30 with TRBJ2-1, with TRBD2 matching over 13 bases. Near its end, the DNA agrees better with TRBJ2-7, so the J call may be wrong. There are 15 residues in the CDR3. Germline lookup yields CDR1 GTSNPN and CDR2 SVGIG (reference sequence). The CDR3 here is CACSTSGRIYNEQYF. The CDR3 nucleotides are TGTGCCTGTTCGACTAGCGGGAGGATTTACAATGAGCAGTACTTC.

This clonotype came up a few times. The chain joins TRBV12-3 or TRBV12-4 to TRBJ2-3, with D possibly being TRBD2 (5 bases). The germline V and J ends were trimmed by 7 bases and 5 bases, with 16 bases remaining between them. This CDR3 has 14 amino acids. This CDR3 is CASTTSGNLDTQYF. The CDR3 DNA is TGTGCCAGCACCACTTCGGGGAACTTAGATACGCAGTATTTT.

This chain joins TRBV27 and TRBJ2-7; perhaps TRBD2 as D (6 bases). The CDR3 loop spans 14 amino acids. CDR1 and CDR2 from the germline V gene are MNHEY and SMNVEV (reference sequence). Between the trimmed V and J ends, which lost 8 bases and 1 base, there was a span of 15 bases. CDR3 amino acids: CASGVGGLSYEQYF. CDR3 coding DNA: TGTGCCAGCGGGGTGGGAGGTCTTTCCTACGAGCAGTACTTC.

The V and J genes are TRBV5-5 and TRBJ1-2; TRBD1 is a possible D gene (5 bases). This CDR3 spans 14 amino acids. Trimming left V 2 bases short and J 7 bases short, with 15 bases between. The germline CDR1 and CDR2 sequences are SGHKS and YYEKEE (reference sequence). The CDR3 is CASSFQGRGRGYTF. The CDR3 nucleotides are TGTGCCAGCAGCTTTCAAGGACGGGGCCGTGGCTACACCTTC.

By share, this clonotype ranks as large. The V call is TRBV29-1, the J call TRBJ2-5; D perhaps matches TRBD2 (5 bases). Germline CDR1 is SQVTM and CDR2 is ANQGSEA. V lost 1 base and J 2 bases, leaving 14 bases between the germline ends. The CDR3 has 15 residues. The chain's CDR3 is CSVEGRGRGQETQYF. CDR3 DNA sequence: TGCAGCGTTGAAGGAAGAGGGAGAGGGCAAGAGACCCAGTACTTC. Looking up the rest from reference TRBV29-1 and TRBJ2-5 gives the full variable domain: SAVISQKPSRDICQRGTSLTIQCQVDSQVTMMFWYRQQPGQSLTLIATANQGSEATYESGFVIDKFPISRPNLTFSTLTVSNMSPEDSSIYLCSVEGRGRGQETQYFGPGTRLLVL.

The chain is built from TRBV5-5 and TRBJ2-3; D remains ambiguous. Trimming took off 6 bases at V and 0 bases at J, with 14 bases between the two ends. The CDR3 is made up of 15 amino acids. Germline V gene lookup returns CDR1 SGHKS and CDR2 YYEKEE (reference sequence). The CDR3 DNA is TGTGCCAGCACCCTCTTGGGCTTTAGCACAGATACGCAGTATTTT. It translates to CASTLLGFSTDTQYF.

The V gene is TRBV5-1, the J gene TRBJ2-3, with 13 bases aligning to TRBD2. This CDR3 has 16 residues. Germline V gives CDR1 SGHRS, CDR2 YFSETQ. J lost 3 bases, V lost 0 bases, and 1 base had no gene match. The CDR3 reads CASSLGTSGGTDTQYF. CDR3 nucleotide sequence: TGCGCCAGCAGCTTGGGGACTAGCGGGGGAACAGATACGCAGTATTTT.

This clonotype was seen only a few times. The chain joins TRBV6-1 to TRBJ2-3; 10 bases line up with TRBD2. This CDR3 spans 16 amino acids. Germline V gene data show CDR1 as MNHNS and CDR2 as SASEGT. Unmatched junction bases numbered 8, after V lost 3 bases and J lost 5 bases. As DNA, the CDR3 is TGTGCCAGCAGTGATACGCTAGCGGGAGCTGGAGATACGCAGTATTTT. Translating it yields CASSDTLAGAGDTQYF.

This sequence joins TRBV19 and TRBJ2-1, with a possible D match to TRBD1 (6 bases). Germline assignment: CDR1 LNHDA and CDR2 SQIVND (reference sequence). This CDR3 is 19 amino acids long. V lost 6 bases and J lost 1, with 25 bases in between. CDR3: CASRRRQAGTGRSYNEQFF. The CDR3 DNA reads TGTGCCAGTAGGAGGAGACAGGCCGGAACGGGTAGGTCCTACAATGAGCAGTTCTTC.

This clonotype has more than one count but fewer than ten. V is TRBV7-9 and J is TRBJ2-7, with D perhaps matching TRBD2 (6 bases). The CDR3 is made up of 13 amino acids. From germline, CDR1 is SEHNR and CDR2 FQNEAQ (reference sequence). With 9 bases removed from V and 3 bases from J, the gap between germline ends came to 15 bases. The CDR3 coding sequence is TGTGCCAGTAGGGGCGGGATCATCTACGAGCAGTACTTC. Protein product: CASRGGIIYEQYF. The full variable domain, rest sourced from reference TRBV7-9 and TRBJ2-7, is DTGVSQNPRHKITKRGQNVTFRCDPISEHNRLYWYRQTLGQGPEFLTYFQNEAQLEKSRLLSDRFSAERPKGSFSTLEIQRTEQGDSAMYLCASRGGIIYEQYFGPGTRLTVT.

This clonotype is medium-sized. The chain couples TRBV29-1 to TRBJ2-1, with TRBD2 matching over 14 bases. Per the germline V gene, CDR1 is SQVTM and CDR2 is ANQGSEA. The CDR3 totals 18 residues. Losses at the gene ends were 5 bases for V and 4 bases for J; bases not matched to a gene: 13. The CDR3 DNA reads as TGCAGCGTTCAACCGGGACTAGCGGGAGAAAGCCTTTACAATGAGCAGTTCTTC. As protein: CSVQPGLAGESLYNEQFF.